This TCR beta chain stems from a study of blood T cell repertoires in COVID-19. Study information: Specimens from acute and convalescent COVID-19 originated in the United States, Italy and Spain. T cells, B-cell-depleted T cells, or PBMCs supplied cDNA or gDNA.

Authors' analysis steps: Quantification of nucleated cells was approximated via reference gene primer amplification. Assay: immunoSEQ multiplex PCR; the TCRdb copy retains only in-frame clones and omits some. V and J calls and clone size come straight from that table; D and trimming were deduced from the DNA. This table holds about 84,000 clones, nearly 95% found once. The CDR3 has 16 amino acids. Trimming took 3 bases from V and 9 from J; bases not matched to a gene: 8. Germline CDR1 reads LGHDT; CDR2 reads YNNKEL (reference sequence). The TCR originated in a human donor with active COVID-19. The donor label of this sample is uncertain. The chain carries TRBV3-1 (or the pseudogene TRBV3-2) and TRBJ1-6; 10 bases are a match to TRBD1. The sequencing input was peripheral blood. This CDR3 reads CASSQDRDRGSSPLHF. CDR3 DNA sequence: TGTGCCAGCAGCCAGGACCGGGACAGGGGAAGTTCACCCCTCCACTTT.